This T cell receptor beta chain is drawn from a study of blood T cell repertoires in COVID-19. Whole-study context: T cells, B-cell-depleted T cells, or PBMCs provided the cDNA or gDNA that served as material.

The authors' processing: By means of reference gene primer amplification, nucleated cell counts were estimated. Method: immunoSEQ multiplex PCR; TCRdb's copy keeps in-frame clones and lacks some. V and J calls and clone size are copied from that table; D and trimming were computed from the DNA. The repertoire includes 110,000 or so clones, around 90% of them detected once, and 4% to 5.5% sits in the top ten. Germline V gene sequence: CDR1 SGHRS, CDR2 YFSETQ. The CDR3 sequence is 14 residues long. V dropped 3 bases and J dropped 4 bases, with 11 bases sitting between them. The specimen was peripheral blood. The chain is built from TRBV5-1 and TRBJ1-3, with unresolved D. This clonotype was obtained from a woman between 50 and 59 years old with acute or convalescent COVID-19. The CDR3 region is CASSSVGGGNTIYF. The CDR3 DNA follows: TGCGCCAGCAGCTCCGTCGGAGGCGGAAACACCATATATTTT.